These 30 T cell receptor beta chains share one sample of origin, sequenced in a study of T cell repertoires in cytomegalovirus infection. MiXCR, applied by TCRdb to the reads, yields one record per CDR3 protein. Of 800,000 to 950,000 distinct CDR3 sequences in the sample, approximately 32% were seen once. No cognate antigen is known for these TCRs. Sample: cultured CD8+ T cells from PBMCs, taken from culture after CMV antigen stimulation. Receptor source: a human donor in good health (CMV status not recorded). Some clones in this sample may be carry-over from other donors' samples.

The V call is TRBV20-1, the J call TRBJ2-1; tentatively, D is TRBD1 (6 bases). Germline loops: CDR1 DFQATT, CDR2 SNEGSKA (reference sequence). CDR3 length equals 13 residues. The V end was cut by 5 bases, the J end by 4 bases, with 12 bases between. The CDR3 DNA follows: TGCAGTGCTGTCCGGGACACTTACAATGAGCAGTTCTTC. Translating it yields CSAVRDTYNEQFF.

Concerning this clonotype: The germline gene is not matched at one end of the junction; a read error may be the cause. The chain is built from TRBV7-9 and TRBJ2-5; 10 bases match TRBD2. The germline gives CDR1 SEHNR, CDR2 FQNEAQ (reference sequence). This CDR3 has 12 residues. CDR3 region: CASSQNSGGPAF. In nucleotides, the CDR3 is TGTGCCAGCAGCCAAAATAGCGGGGGGCCTGCCTTC.

In this sample, this clonotype turned up many times. The chain has TRBV5-1 and TRBJ2-7; TRBD1 matches at 7 bases. This CDR3 has 15 amino acids. From germline, CDR1 is SGHRS and CDR2 YFSETQ. With V trimmed by 3 bases and J by 0 bases, 6 bases remained unmatched. The DNA of the CDR3 is TGCGCCAGCAGCTCCACAGGGGCCCCCTCCTACGAGCAGTACTTC. Its protein product is CASSSTGAPSYEQYF.

This clonotype was counted only a few times. CDR3 coding DNA: TGTGCCAGCAGTTCCGGACTGGGGGGCTACGAGCAGTACTTC. Encoded protein: CASSSGLGGYEQYF. The V gene is TRBV6-1, the J gene TRBJ2-7; tentative D call: TRBD2 (6 bases). Germline V gene sequence: CDR1 MNHNS, CDR2 SASEGT. There are 14 residues in the CDR3. V was clipped by 5 bases and J by 3 bases, with 14 bases between them.

The chain combines TRBV20-1 with TRBJ2-7, with D perhaps matching TRBD1 or TRBD2 (5 bases each). Germline V gives CDR1 DFQATT, CDR2 SNEGSKA (reference sequence). Deletions cut 6 bases from V and 2 bases from J, with 20 bases between. This CDR3 spans 15 amino acids. The CDR3 sequence is CSASRFGDQTYEQYF. Written as DNA, the CDR3 is TGCAGTGCCAGCCGCTTTGGGGACCAAACCTACGAGCAGTACTTC.

The CDR3 here is CASSNRDPGFGQYF. The CDR3 DNA reads as TGTGCCAGCAGTAACCGGGACCCTGGTTTCGGGCAGTACTTC. This sequence joins TRBV6-5 and TRBJ2-7; D may match TRBD1 or TRBD2 (5 bases each). The length of the CDR3 is 14 residues. Deletions cut 5 bases from V and 9 bases from J, with 20 bases between. Germline V gives CDR1 MNHEY, CDR2 SVGAGI.

J is TRBJ2-5 and V is TRBV5-1, with TRBD1 matching over 8 bases. This CDR3 is built from 16 residues. V was pared by 4 bases and J by 1 base, with 9 bases of the junction left unmatched. Germline values: CDR1 SGHRS, CDR2 YFSETQ. The CDR3 loop is CASSGMTGDPQETQYF. CDR3 bases: TGCGCCAGCAGCGGGATGACAGGGGACCCCCAAGAGACCCAGTACTTC.

This clonotype was observed a few times. The genes are TRBV27 and TRBJ1-6; D might be TRBD1 (5 bases). CDR3 length: 13 residues. Trimming removed 4 bases from V and 10 bases from J, with 11 bases in between. Germline V lookup: CDR1 MNHEY, CDR2 SMNVEV (reference sequence). As DNA, the CDR3 is TGTGCCAGCAGTTGGGGACTGGGATCACCCCTCCACTTT. It encodes CASSWGLGSPLHF.

This clonotype was counted only a few times. The V and J genes are TRBV6-8 and TRBJ1-2; D gene unclear. Trimming removed 4 bases at V and 2 bases at J, with 23 bases between. The V gene's germline CDR1 is MNHGY and CDR2 SAAAGT. The CDR3 runs 18 residues. CDR3 sequence: CASSFNAAAILENYGYTF. The DNA of the CDR3 is TGTGCCAGCAGTTTTAACGCGGCAGCAATATTAGAGAACTATGGCTACACCTTC.

This clonotype was seen a single time. J is TRBJ2-5 and V is TRBV6-6; maybe TRBD1 (5 bases). V lost 11 bases to trimming and J lost 5 bases, with 12 bases between them. This CDR3 has 11 amino acids. Germline CDR1 MNHNY, CDR2 SVGAGI (reference sequence). DNA of the CDR3: TGTGCCTGCTCATCAGGGGAGACCCAGTACTTC. The encoded protein is CACSSGETQYF.

The chain uses TRBV27 and TRBJ2-1; 10 nucleotides line up with TRBD2. Losses at the gene ends were 4 bases for V and 7 bases for J; bases not matched to a gene: 7. Germline V lookup: CDR1 MNHEY, CDR2 SMNVEV (reference sequence). This CDR3 has 15 residues. The DNA for the CDR3 is TGTGCCAGCAGTTCACTAGCGGGGTGGGAAAATGAGCAGTTCTTC. This gives the protein CASSSLAGWENEQFF.

The sample holds a few counts of this clonotype. The chain recombines TRBV5-1 with TRBJ1-1; the D gene is possibly TRBD1 (5 bases). The CDR3 extends over 12 amino acids. Germline CDR1 is SGHRS and CDR2 is YFSETQ. Deletions cut 4 bases from V and 8 bases from J, with 12 bases between. CDR3 DNA: TGCGCCAGCAGCCCCCGGGGGGAAGAAGCTTTCTTT. It codes for CASSPRGEEAFF.

The chain links TRBV20-1 to TRBJ2-7; unclear D gene. V was cut by 0 bases and J by 4 bases, with 16 bases left in between. The CDR3 contains 15 residues. In germline, CDR1 is DFQATT, CDR2 SNEGSKA (reference sequence). The chain's CDR3 is CSARDLRLDPYEQYF. CDR3 DNA: TGCAGTGCTAGAGATCTGAGGCTCGACCCTTACGAGCAGTACTTC.

This sequence joins TRBV6-2 or TRBV6-3 and TRBJ2-5; D uncertain. CDR1 is MNHEY, CDR2 SVGEGT, per germline. Between the trimmed V and J ends, which lost 7 bases and 7 bases, there was a span of 28 bases. There are 17 residues in the CDR3. CDR3 loop: CASTLTGRKTPPGTQYF. The CDR3 DNA sequence: TGTGCCAGCACCCTCACGGGCAGAAAGACTCCTCCGGGGACCCAGTACTTC.

Concerning this clonotype: At one end, the junction sequence differs from germline, possibly due to a read error. The CDR3 DNA follows: TGTGCCAGCAGCTTGAATCCTTTTTCGGACACCGGGGAGCTGTTTTTT. Its protein is CASSLNPFSDTGELFF. V and J are TRBV5-3 and TRBJ2-2; D gene ambiguous. TRBV5-3 is sorted into the ORF group, with uncertain function. This CDR3 has 16 residues.

The V gene is TRBV27, the J gene TRBJ2-5; no firm D call. Deletions cut 7 bases from V and 1 base from J, with 7 bases between. Germline loops: CDR1 MNHEY, CDR2 SMNVEV (reference sequence). The CDR3 covers 12 residues. Here the CDR3 reads CASKGIQETQYF. The CDR3 region has the DNA TGTGCCAGCAAAGGGATCCAAGAGACCCAGTACTTC.

This chain joins TRBV19 and TRBJ1-5; D remains ambiguous. There are 14 residues in the CDR3. Looked up from germline, CDR1 is LNHDA and CDR2 is SQIVND (reference sequence). The CDR3 region has the DNA TGTGCAAGTGGCCTGAATAGACTCAATCAGCCCCAGCATTTT. This translates into CASGLNRLNQPQHF.

The chain carries TRBV5-8 and TRBJ1-5; no firm D call. In germline, CDR1 is SGHTS, CDR2 YDEGEE. This CDR3 region has 18 residues. Trimming took off 4 bases at V and 3 bases at J, with 23 bases between the two ends. This chain's CDR3 is CASSSQRSRKMNNQPQHF. The CDR3, as DNA: TGTGCCAGCAGCAGCCAGCGGTCCAGAAAGATGAACAATCAGCCCCAGCATTTT.

A few counts support this clonotype. The V and J genes are TRBV5-4 and TRBJ1-5, with unresolved D. Germline V lookup: CDR1 SGHNT, CDR2 YYREEE (reference sequence). Between the trimmed V and J ends, which lost 3 bases and 6 bases, there was a span of 7 bases. The CDR3 contains 12 residues. The CDR3 nucleotides read TGTGCCAGCAGCTATAAGGGTCAGCCCCAGCATTTT. Encoded protein: CASSYKGQPQHF.

The chain links TRBV7-4 to TRBJ2-2; either TRBD1 or TRBD2 may supply D (5 bases each). The CDR3 sequence is 16 residues long. CDR1 and CDR2 from the germline V gene are SGHVT and SQSDAQ. Trimming took 1 base from V and 3 from J, leaving 12 bases between them. CDR3 in amino acids: CASSLEEGLYTGELFF. In nucleotides, the CDR3 is TGTGCCAGCAGCTTAGAAGAGGGGCTTTACACCGGGGAGCTGTTTTTT.

Worth noting for this clonotype: A junction boundary mismatches the germline segment, possibly from a read error. The chain couples TRBV7-6 to TRBJ2-2; D assignment may be TRBD1 or TRBD2 (6 bases each). This CDR3 region has 14 residues. Germline CDR1 SGHVS, CDR2 FNYEAQ. CDR3 bases: TGTGCCAGCACCTTAGGGGGGCCGGTCGGGGAGCTGTTTTTT. Protein sequence: CASTLGGPVGELFF. Filled out from reference TRBV7-6 and TRBJ2-2, the complete variable domain reads GAGVSQSPRYKVTKRGQDVALRCDPISGHVSLYWYRQALGQGPEFLTYFNYEAQQDKSGLPNDRFSAERPEGSISTLTIQRTEQRDSAMYRCASTLGGPVGELFFGEGSRLTVL.

The chain couples TRBV15 to TRBJ1-1; D remains ambiguous. Germline V CDR1 and CDR2: LNHNV, YYDKDF (reference sequence). V was shortened by 2 bases and J by 1 base, with 20 bases between the two germline ends. The length of the CDR3 is 18 residues. Here the CDR3 reads CATSRYTLGLAANTEAFF. DNA of the CDR3: TGTGCCACCAGCAGATATACCCTAGGGTTGGCCGCGAACACTGAAGCTTTCTTT.

There are many counts of this clonotype. The chain employs TRBV7-2 and TRBJ2-7; D is perhaps TRBD1 (5 bases). V was clipped by 1 base and J by 3 bases, with 10 bases between them. Germline V gene sequence: CDR1 SGHTA, CDR2 FQGNSA. The length of the CDR3 is 14 residues. The CDR3 sequence: CASSLVPGNYEQYV. The CDR3 coding sequence is TGTGCCAGCAGCTTAGTCCCAGGGAACTACGAGCAGTACGTC.

This clonotype was recorded a few times. The V call is TRBV5-5, the J call TRBJ1-2; D is unclear. The CDR3 is 16 amino acids. V lost 1 base, J lost 2 bases, and 15 bases lay in between. Germline V gene lookup returns CDR1 SGHKS and CDR2 YYEKEE (reference sequence). The chain's CDR3 is CASSLSFEKPNYGYTF. CDR3 in DNA: TGTGCCAGCAGCTTGAGTTTCGAAAAGCCCAACTATGGCTACACCTTC. Full variable domain (rest looked up from reference TRBV5-5 and TRBJ1-2): DAGVTQSPTHLIKTRGQQVTLRCSPISGHKSVSWYQQVLGQGPQFIFQYYEKEERGRGNFPDRFSARQFPNYSSELNVNALLLGDSALYLCASSLSFEKPNYGYTFGSGTRLTVV.

The table lists this clonotype with a few counts. The chain links TRBV28 to TRBJ2-5; 9 bases align to TRBD1. V shed 3 bases, J shed 4 bases, and the junction held 6 bases outside the gene matches. In germline, CDR1 is MDHEN, CDR2 SYDVKM. The CDR3 is made up of 15 amino acids. The CDR3 is CASSLVGTGRETQYF. The CDR3 nucleotides are TGTGCCAGCAGTTTGGTGGGGACAGGGAGAGAGACCCAGTACTTC.

This clonotype was seen more than once but under ten times. The chain has TRBV11-2 and TRBJ2-7; D ambiguous. Trimming pared 5 bases from V and 3 bases from J, leaving 11 bases between. The CDR3 totals 13 residues. Germline CDR1 and CDR2: SGHAT and FQNNGV. The DNA for the CDR3 is TGTGCCAGCAGCCCCGCACAGAGCTACGAGCAGTACTTC. It translates to CASSPAQSYEQYF.

V gene TRBV5-4 combines with J gene TRBJ1-6; a weak D match, TRBD1 (5 bases). Trimming removed 4 bases at V and 8 bases at J, with 16 bases between. CDR1 SGHNT and CDR2 YYREEE come from the germline V gene (reference sequence). The CDR3 is 15 amino acids. CDR3 region: CASSTGAPGHSPLHF. CDR3 nucleotide sequence: TGTGCCAGCAGCACCGGGGCCCCTGGCCATTCACCCCTCCACTTT.

The J gene is TRBJ1-1, the V gene TRBV6-2 or TRBV6-3, with TRBD1 identical over 8 bases. Germline CDR1 MNHEY, CDR2 SVGEGT. Germline trimming cut 7 bases from V and 12 bases from J; bases unmatched to any gene: 16. There are 14 residues in the CDR3. The CDR3 sequence: CASIAKLVGQVPFF. CDR3 bases: TGTGCCAGCATCGCGAAACTTGTGGGACAGGTCCCTTTCTTT.

This clonotype turned up a few times. The gene calls are TRBV7-9 and TRBJ1-6; D not resolved. CDR3 length: 17 residues. Germline loops: CDR1 SEHNR, CDR2 FQNEAQ (reference sequence). The V end lost 4 bases, the J end lost 4 bases, and 17 bases lay between the germline ends. CDR3 nucleotides: TGTGCCAGCAGCTCTCGGACTCTGGGGATATATAATTCACCCCTCCACTTT. Residues: CASSSRTLGIYNSPLHF.

The CDR3: CATTTRNGHEQYF. CDR3 coding DNA: TGTGCCACTACTACGAGGAATGGGCACGAGCAGTACTTC. V is TRBV6-6 and J is TRBJ2-7; D unresolved. The CDR3 loop spans 13 amino acids. Germline-derived CDR1 and CDR2 are MNHNY and SVGAGI (reference sequence). Trimming pared 10 bases from V and 5 bases from J, leaving 18 bases between.